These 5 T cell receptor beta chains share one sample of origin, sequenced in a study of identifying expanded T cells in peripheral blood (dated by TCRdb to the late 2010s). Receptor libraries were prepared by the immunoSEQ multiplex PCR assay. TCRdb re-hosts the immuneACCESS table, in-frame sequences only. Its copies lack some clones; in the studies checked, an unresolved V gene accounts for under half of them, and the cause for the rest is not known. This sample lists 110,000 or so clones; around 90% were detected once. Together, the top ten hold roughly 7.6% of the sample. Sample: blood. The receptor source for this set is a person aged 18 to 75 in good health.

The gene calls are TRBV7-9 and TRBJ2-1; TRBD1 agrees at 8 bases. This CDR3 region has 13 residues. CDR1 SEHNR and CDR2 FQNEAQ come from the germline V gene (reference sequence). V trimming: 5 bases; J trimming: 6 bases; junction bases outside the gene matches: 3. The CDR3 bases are TGTGCCAGCAGCGTACAGGGGGTCAATGAGCAGTTCTTC. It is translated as CASSVQGVNEQFF.

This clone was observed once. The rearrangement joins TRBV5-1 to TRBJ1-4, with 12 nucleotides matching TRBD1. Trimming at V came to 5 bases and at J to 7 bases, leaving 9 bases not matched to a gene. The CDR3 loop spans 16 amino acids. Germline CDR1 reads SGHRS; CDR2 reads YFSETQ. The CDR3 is CASSPGTGGAGEKLFF. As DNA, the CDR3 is TGCGCCAGCAGTCCCGGGACAGGGGGCGCGGGTGAAAAACTGTTTTTT.

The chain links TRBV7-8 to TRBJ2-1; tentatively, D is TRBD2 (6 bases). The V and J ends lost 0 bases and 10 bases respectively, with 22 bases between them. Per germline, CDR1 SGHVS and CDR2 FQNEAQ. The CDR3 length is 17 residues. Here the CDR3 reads CASSLAGGAGLWREQFF. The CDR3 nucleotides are TGTGCCAGCAGCTTAGCAGGTGGGGCGGGACTCTGGCGCGAGCAGTTCTTC.

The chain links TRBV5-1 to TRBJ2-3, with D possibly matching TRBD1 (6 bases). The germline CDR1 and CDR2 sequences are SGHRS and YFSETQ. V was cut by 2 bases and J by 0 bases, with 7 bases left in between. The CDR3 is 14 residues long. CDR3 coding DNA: TGCGCCAGCAGCTTCGGACAGAGCACAGATACGCAGTATTTT. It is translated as CASSFGQSTDTQYF.

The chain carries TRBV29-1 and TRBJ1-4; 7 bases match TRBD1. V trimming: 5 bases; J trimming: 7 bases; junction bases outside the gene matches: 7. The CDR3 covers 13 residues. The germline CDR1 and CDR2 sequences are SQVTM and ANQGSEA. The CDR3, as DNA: TGCAGCGTTCAGGGGGGGGGTCCTGAAAAACTGTTTTTT. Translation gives CSVQGGGPEKLFF. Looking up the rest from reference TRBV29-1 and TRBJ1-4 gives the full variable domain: SAVISQKPSRDICQRGTSLTIQCQVDSQVTMMFWYRQQPGQSLTLIATANQGSEATYESGFVIDKFPISRPNLTFSTLTVSNMSPEDSSIYLCSVQGGGPEKLFFGSGTQLSVL.